These 32 T cell receptor beta chains were all obtained from the same sample, sequenced in a study of Ad26.COV2.S vaccination and SARS-CoV-2 variants. The treatment: 15 to 20 received Ad26.COV2.S at low or high dose, single or two shots; roughly five received placebo; per-sample allocation not given. Day 63 after the first injection of vaccine or placebo was the sampling time. Assay: immunoSEQ multiplex PCR; the TCRdb copy retains only in-frame clones and omits some. The sample shows roughly 510,000 clones, 87% of them seen only once. The sample in question was peripheral blood, obtained in a trial of Ad26.COV2.S vaccine versus placebo. The receptors derive from a person between 18 and 60 years old who received the Ad26.COV2.S COVID-19 vaccine or a placebo.

The rearrangement joins TRBV3-1 (or the pseudogene TRBV3-2) to TRBJ1-4, with D maybe TRBD1 (6 bases). CDR3 length: 15 amino acids. Germline V gene data show CDR1 as LGHDT and CDR2 as YNNKEL (reference sequence). V lost 4 bases to trimming and J lost 1 base, with 10 bases between them. The CDR3 DNA reads TGTGCCAGCAGCCCGAGGACAGTAACTAATGAAAAACTGTTTTTT. This encodes CASSPRTVTNEKLFF.

Of note for this clone: The same CDR3 can be traced to other DNA sequences in this sample. This chain uses TRBV20-1 with TRBJ1-1, with unresolved D. V was cut by 3 bases and J by 1 base, with 9 bases left in between. The CDR3 has 13 residues. Germline CDR1 reads DFQATT; CDR2 reads SNEGSKA (reference sequence). This CDR3 is CSASWGRNTEAFF. CDR3 in DNA: TGCAGTGCTAGTTGGGGAAGGAACACTGAAGCTTTCTTT.

The rearrangement links TRBV7-9 to TRBJ2-5, with TRBD2 identical over 8 bases. This CDR3 comprises 15 residues. Germline V gives CDR1 SEHNR, CDR2 FQNEAQ (reference sequence). With V trimmed by 5 bases and J by 5 bases, 10 bases remained unmatched. Here the CDR3 DNA reads TGTGCCAGCAGCACCAGACTAGCGTCCCATGAGACCCAGTACTTC. Its translation: CASSTRLASHETQYF.

V and J are TRBV4-1 and TRBJ2-1; the D gene is possibly TRBD2 (5 bases). CDR1 is MGHRA and CDR2 is YSYEKL in the germline V gene. The CDR3 sequence is 15 residues long. Trimming pared 2 bases from V and 7 bases from J, leaving 15 bases between. CDR3 loop: CASSQRNPRGNEQFF. The CDR3 DNA follows: TGCGCCAGCAGCCAACGGAATCCCAGAGGGAATGAGCAGTTCTTC.

The chain employs TRBV7-2 and TRBJ1-2; the D is unclear. The V gene's germline CDR1 is SGHTA and CDR2 FQGNSA. The CDR3 runs 15 residues. V dropped 0 bases and J dropped 6 bases, with 14 bases sitting between them. DNA for the CDR3: TGTGCCAGCAGCTTAGCCCCTAGGGTTGGGAATGGCTACACCTTC. It encodes CASSLAPRVGNGYTF.

The chain joins TRBV29-1 to TRBJ1-2; 9 bases agree with TRBD1. The V gene end was trimmed by 2 bases and the J gene end by 6 bases; junction bases not matched to a gene: 4. The length of the CDR3 is 13 residues. Germline-derived CDR1 and CDR2 are SQVTM and ANQGSEA. DNA for the CDR3: TGCAGCGTTGAAAGTTGGGACAGGGATGGCTACACCTTC. Protein product: CSVESWDRDGYTF.

This clone appeared once. V and J are TRBV28 and TRBJ2-3; D gene uncertain. The germline CDR1 and CDR2 sequences are MDHEN and SYDVKM. The CDR3 loop spans 10 amino acids. V lost 5 bases, J lost 12 bases, and 9 bases lay in between. The CDR3 protein is CASSRVEQYF. The CDR3 DNA sequence: TGTGCCAGCAGTAGAGTGGAACAGTATTTT.

This sequence joins TRBV5-5 and TRBJ2-7, with D unresolved. V gave up 0 bases and J gave up 2 bases, with 9 bases separating them. Looked up from germline, CDR1 is SGHKS and CDR2 is YYEKEE (reference sequence). This CDR3 contains 14 residues. Written as DNA, the CDR3 is TGTGCCAGCAGCTTGGTTCCGGGTGCCTACGAGCAGTACTTC. As protein: CASSLVPGAYEQYF.

The chain uses TRBV12-3 or TRBV12-4 and TRBJ2-2, with D hard to call. The CDR3 sequence is 13 residues long. V gave up 6 bases and J gave up 4 bases, with 9 bases separating them. DNA for the CDR3: TGTGCCAGCAGGGGAACGAGCACCGGGGAGCTGTTTTTT. It translates to CASRGTSTGELFF.

This chain links TRBV4-2 with TRBJ1-4; D gene unclear. CDR1 and CDR2 (germline): LGHNA, YNFKEQ. Deletions cut 0 bases from V and 3 bases from J, with 14 bases between. The CDR3 has 17 residues. CDR3 region: CASSQDLYRQPNEKLFF. The DNA for the CDR3 is TGTGCCAGCAGCCAAGATCTTTACCGGCAGCCTAATGAAAAACTGTTTTTT.

The table lists this clone with a count of one. The chain combines TRBV10-3 with TRBJ1-1; 8 bases align to TRBD1. Germline CDR1 and CDR2: ENHRY and SYGVKD. The V gene end was trimmed by 9 bases and the J gene end by 6 bases; junction bases not matched to a gene: 9. The length of the CDR3 is 13 residues. The CDR3 region has the DNA TGTGCCATTCGTGGACAGGGAACGGCTGAAGCTTTCTTT. This encodes CAIRGQGTAEAFF.

This chain joins TRBV19 and TRBJ2-2; 7 bases map to TRBD1. CDR3 size: 16 residues. V lost 5 bases and J lost 2; bases outside the gene matches: 8. In germline, CDR1 is LNHDA, CDR2 SQIVND (reference sequence). The CDR3 DNA is TGTGCCAGTAGTCCCTACGGGACAGATAACACCGGGGAGCTGTTTTTT. Translated, it gives CASSPYGTDNTGELFF.

This rearrangement joins TRBV6-5 to TRBJ1-1; D remains unclear. The CDR3 totals 14 residues. The V and J ends lost 5 bases and 7 bases respectively, with 17 bases between them. Germline V gene lookup returns CDR1 MNHEY and CDR2 SVGAGI. The CDR3 coding sequence is TGTGCCAGCAGTCCACCCGACGGAATAAGTGAAGCTTTCTTT. It is translated as CASSPPDGISEAFF.

The table lists this clone with a count of one. The chain employs TRBV15 and TRBJ2-1; 7 bases agree with TRBD2. The CDR3 is 16 amino acids. The V gene's germline CDR1 is LNHNV and CDR2 YYDKDF (reference sequence). The V segment lost 0 bases and the J segment 9 bases; nucleotides outside the gene matches: 11. In nucleotides, the CDR3 is TGTGCCACCAGCAGAGAGCCAAGCTGGACTAGGGGTGAGCAGTTCTTC. As protein: CATSREPSWTRGEQFF.

There are a few counts of this clone. J is TRBJ1-1 and V is TRBV28; tentatively, D is TRBD1 (6 bases). The CDR3 has 15 amino acids. Deletions cut 5 bases from V and 4 bases from J, with 17 bases between. Per the germline V gene, CDR1 is MDHEN and CDR2 is SYDVKM. The CDR3 reads CASSPSGHQTTEAFF. The CDR3 region has the DNA TGTGCCAGCAGTCCCTCGGGACACCAGACCACTGAAGCTTTCTTT.

This chain connects TRBV6-4 to TRBJ2-6; no definite D call. The germline CDR1 and CDR2 sequences are MRHNA and SNTAGT. With 2 bases removed from V and 0 bases from J, the gap between germline ends came to 5 bases. The CDR3 consists of 15 residues. DNA for the CDR3: TGTGCCAGCAGTGACGGGGTCTCTGGGGCCAACGTCCTGACTTTC. This gives the protein CASSDGVSGANVLTF.

CDR3 coding DNA: TGCGCCAGCAGCTTGGGGACAGGGTTAGAGACCCAGTACTTC. Translation: CASSLGTGLETQYF. This rearrangement joins TRBV5-1 to TRBJ2-5, with TRBD1 matching 8 bases. CDR1 and CDR2 (germline): SGHRS, YFSETQ. Unmatched junction bases numbered 2, after V lost 0 bases and J lost 4 bases. The CDR3 consists of 14 residues.

The chain couples TRBV5-8 to TRBJ1-1; 7 bases match TRBD1. The trim removed 4 bases at V and 5 bases at J, leaving 11 bases unmatched. CDR1 SGHTS and CDR2 YDEGEE come from the germline V gene. There are 15 residues in the CDR3. The chain's CDR3 is CASSPVGRGGTEAFF. The DNA for the CDR3 is TGTGCCAGCAGCCCCGTGGGCAGGGGGGGGACTGAAGCTTTCTTT. Looking up the rest from reference TRBV5-8 and TRBJ1-1 gives the full variable domain: EAGVTQSPTHLIKTRGQQATLRCSPISGHTSVYWYQQALGLGLQFLLWYDEGEERNRGNFPPRFSGRQFPNYSSELNVNALELEDSALYLCASSPVGRGGTEAFFGQGTRLTVV.

The chain carries TRBV2 and TRBJ2-4; 7 nucleotides align to TRBD2. The germline V gene has CDR1 SNHLY and CDR2 FYNNEI. The V and J ends lost 8 bases and 10 bases, in that order; junction bases with no gene match: 8. CDR3 length: 12 residues. CDR3 amino acids: CASSPAGWIQYF. CDR3 DNA: TGTGCCAGCTCGCCAGCGGGGTGGATTCAGTACTTC.

This chain uses TRBV29-1 with TRBJ1-1; TRBD1 agrees at 9 bases. Germline-derived CDR1 and CDR2 are SQVTM and ANQGSEA. CDR3 size: 16 residues. V lost 3 bases to trimming and J lost 2 bases; unmatched junction nucleotides: 10. The DNA of the CDR3 is TGCAGCGTTGACTTGGGGGACAGGGCTGTTAACACTGAAGCTTTCTTT. It codes for CSVDLGDRAVNTEAFF.

CDR3 bases: TGTGCCAGCAGCCATGCCGGGGCTGAAGCTTTCTTT. This codes for CASSHAGAEAFF. The chain combines TRBV7-3 with TRBJ1-1, with unresolved D. The CDR3 sequence is 12 residues long. Germline V gene lookup returns CDR1 SGHTA and CDR2 FQGTGA. Trimming cost V 5 bases and J 6 bases, with 10 bases left between them.

With regard to this clone: This specimen includes other DNA sequences encoding the same CDR3. The rearrangement joins TRBV28 to TRBJ1-2; 8 nucleotides line up with TRBD1. V lost 2 bases and J lost 5; bases outside the gene matches: 4. The germline V gene encodes CDR1 MDHEN and CDR2 SYDVKM. The CDR3 spans 14 residues. CDR3 amino acids: CASSLGQGRYGYTF. As DNA, the CDR3 is TGTGCCAGCAGTTTAGGACAGGGAAGATATGGCTACACCTTC.

This rearrangement joins TRBV7-9 to TRBJ2-5; 9 bases map to TRBD2. The trim removed 3 bases at V and 5 bases at J, leaving 7 bases unmatched. The CDR3 has 15 amino acids. CDR1 is SEHNR, CDR2 FQNEAQ, per germline (reference sequence). CDR3 in amino acids: CASSLLAGGPETQYF. Written as DNA, the CDR3 is TGTGCCAGCAGCTTGCTGGCGGGAGGGCCGGAGACCCAGTACTTC.

In DNA form, the CDR3 reads TGTGCCAGCAGCTCCCTAAGCGGGAGAGGGGGTTCTGGGGCCAACGTCCTGACTTTC. Protein product: CASSSLSGRGGSGANVLTF. The chain employs TRBV6-2 or TRBV6-3 and TRBJ2-6; 8 positions match TRBD2. Per the germline V gene, CDR1 is MNHEY and CDR2 is SVGEGT. The junction had 14 bases not matched to a gene; V was cut back by 6 bases and J by 1 base. The CDR3 is 19 amino acids.

The rearrangement joins TRBV7-9 to TRBJ2-7, with TRBD2 matching over 7 bases. In germline, CDR1 is SEHNR, CDR2 FQNEAQ (reference sequence). Trimming took 4 bases from V and 3 from J; bases not matched to a gene: 6. The CDR3 spans 14 residues. The chain's CDR3 is CASSSKPGGYEQYF. DNA for the CDR3: TGTGCCAGCAGCTCAAAGCCGGGAGGCTACGAGCAGTACTTC. The full variable domain, its missing parts supplied by reference TRBV7-9 and TRBJ2-7, is DTGVSQNPRHKITKRGQNVTFRCDPISEHNRLYWYRQTLGQGPEFLTYFQNEAQLEKSRLLSDRFSAERPKGSFSTLEIQRTEQGDSAMYLCASSSKPGGYEQYFGPGTRLTVT.

V and J are TRBV7-2 and TRBJ2-7; TRBD1 might be the D (6 bases). There are 14 residues in the CDR3. Deletions cut 1 base from V and 7 bases from J, with 14 bases between. CDR1 and CDR2 (germline): SGHTA, FQGNSA. CDR3 sequence (DNA): TGTGCCAGCAGCTTAGTCTTGGGGGCGCGGGAGCAGTACTTC. It codes for CASSLVLGAREQYF.

Worth noting for this clone: The sample carries other DNA sequences with the same CDR3. The chain is built from TRBV9 and TRBJ1-1; D is undetermined. The CDR3 totals 14 residues. Trimming took off 0 bases at V and 0 bases at J, with 6 bases between the two ends. Germline assignment: CDR1 SGDLS and CDR2 YYNGEE. Written as DNA, the CDR3 is TGTGCCAGCAGCGTAGGAAGTATGAACACTGAAGCTTTCTTT. Its translation: CASSVGSMNTEAFF.

The CDR3 DNA reads TGCGCCAGCAGCTTAGGGACAGGGTTACAAGAGACCCAGTACTTC. Protein sequence: CASSLGTGLQETQYF. J is TRBJ2-5 and V is TRBV4-3; 9 positions match TRBD1. The ends lost 5 bases at V and 2 bases at J; junction bases unmatched: 6. This CDR3 has 15 residues. Germline V gene data show CDR1 as LGHNA and CDR2 as YSLEER.

V gene TRBV18 combines with J gene TRBJ2-3, with 9 bases fitting TRBD2. This CDR3 comprises 16 residues. Germline lookup yields CDR1 KGHSH and CDR2 LQKENI. Unmatched junction bases numbered 12, after V lost 5 bases and J lost 6 bases. The CDR3 sequence is CASSSLGGLAPDTQYF. Written as DNA, the CDR3 is TGTGCCAGCTCATCCCTGGGGGGACTAGCTCCTGATACGCAGTATTTT. Combining the CDR3 with reference TRBV18 and TRBJ2-3 gives the whole variable domain NAGVMQNPRHLVRRRGQEARLRCSPMKGHSHVYWYRQLPEEGLKFMVYLQKENIIDESGMPKERFSAEFPKEGPSILRIQQVVRGDSAAYFCASSSLGGLAPDTQYFGPGTRLTVL.

The chain recombines TRBV19 with TRBJ2-1; 10 nucleotides match TRBD2. Trimming cost V 10 bases and J 0 bases; bases outside gene matches: 9. Germline V CDR1 and CDR2: LNHDA, SQIVND (reference sequence). The CDR3 is made up of 16 amino acids. CDR3 loop: CATKSGLANSYNEQFF. DNA for the CDR3: TGTGCCACGAAATCGGGACTAGCGAACTCCTACAATGAGCAGTTCTTC.

This sequence joins TRBV11-2 and TRBJ2-2, with 7 bases aligning to TRBD2. The CDR3 totals 16 residues. Trimming at V came to 0 bases and at J to 5 bases, leaving 6 bases not matched to a gene. The germline CDR1 and CDR2 sequences are SGHAT and FQNNGV. CDR3 region: CASSLEGGRGTGELFF. DNA for the CDR3: TGTGCCAGCAGCTTAGAGGGCGGGAGAGGAACCGGGGAGCTGTTTTTT.

This rearrangement joins TRBV7-9 to TRBJ1-2; D gene ambiguous. The CDR3 loop spans 15 amino acids. The germline V gene has CDR1 SEHNR and CDR2 FQNEAQ (reference sequence). The ends were cut back, 2 bases at V and 8 bases at J, with 18 bases in the middle. The CDR3 protein is CASSLSPARMGGYTF. CDR3 bases: TGTGCCAGCAGCTTAAGCCCAGCAAGGATGGGGGGCTACACCTTC.